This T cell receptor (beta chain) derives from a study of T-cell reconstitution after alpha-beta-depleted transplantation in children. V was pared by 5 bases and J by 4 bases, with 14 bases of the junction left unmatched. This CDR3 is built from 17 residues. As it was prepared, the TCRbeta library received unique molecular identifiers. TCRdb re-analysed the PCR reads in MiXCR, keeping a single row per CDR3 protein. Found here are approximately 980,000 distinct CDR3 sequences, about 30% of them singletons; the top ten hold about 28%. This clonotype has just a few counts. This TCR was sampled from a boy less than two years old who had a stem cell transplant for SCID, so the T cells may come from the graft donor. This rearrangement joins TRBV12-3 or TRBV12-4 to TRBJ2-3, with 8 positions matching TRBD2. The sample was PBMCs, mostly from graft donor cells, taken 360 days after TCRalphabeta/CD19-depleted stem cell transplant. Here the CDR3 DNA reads TGTGCCAGCAGTCCCCCTAGTGGACTAGCCCCCCCAGATACGCAGTATTTT. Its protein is CASSPPSGLAPPDTQYF.